This T cell receptor beta chain was captured by sequencing in a study of blood T cell repertoires in COVID-19. Measured with immunoSEQ multiplex PCR; TCRdb has only the in-frame clones, and not every one. The profile shows approximately 40,000 clones, 75% to 95% of them singletons. V lost 6 bases to trimming and J lost 6 bases; unmatched junction nucleotides: 6. In germline, CDR1 is MRHNA, CDR2 SNTAGT. The CDR3 runs 13 residues. This sequence originates from a woman of 80 years or more with acute or convalescent COVID-19. V and J are TRBV6-4 and TRBJ1-2; TRBD1 aligns across 8 bases. Sequenced material: peripheral blood. The CDR3 bases are TGTGCCAGCAGGATGGGGACAGGCGATGGCTACACCTTC. As protein: CASRMGTGDGYTF.